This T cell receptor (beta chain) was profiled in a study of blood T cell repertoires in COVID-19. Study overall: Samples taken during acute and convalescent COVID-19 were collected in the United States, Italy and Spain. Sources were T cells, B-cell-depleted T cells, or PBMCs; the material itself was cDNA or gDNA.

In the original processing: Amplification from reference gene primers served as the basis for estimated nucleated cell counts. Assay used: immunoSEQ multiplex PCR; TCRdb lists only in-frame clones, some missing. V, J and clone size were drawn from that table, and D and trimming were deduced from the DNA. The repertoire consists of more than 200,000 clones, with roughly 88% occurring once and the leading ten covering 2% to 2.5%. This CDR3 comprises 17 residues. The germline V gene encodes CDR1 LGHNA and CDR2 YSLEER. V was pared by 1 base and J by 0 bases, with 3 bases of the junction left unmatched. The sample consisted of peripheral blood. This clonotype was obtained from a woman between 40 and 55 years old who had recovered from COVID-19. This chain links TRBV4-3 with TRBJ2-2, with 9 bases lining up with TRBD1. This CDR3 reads CASSQGGQGPNTGELFF. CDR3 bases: TGCGCCAGCAGCCAAGGAGGACAGGGGCCGAACACCGGGGAGCTGTTTTTT.